The T cell receptor beta chain under discussion was sequenced for a study of T cell repertoires in cytomegalovirus infection. Study-level information: Public TCR beta signatures marked donors with CMV infection and the matching HLA.

Germline V gene lookup returns CDR1 SGHDT and CDR2 YYEEEE. The CDR3 sequence is 15 residues long. The ends lost 2 bases at V and 7 bases at J; junction bases unmatched: 6. General study findings and limits: CMV-specific TCR beta clonotypes restricted by HLA-C were the ones dominating the ex vivo response. Carriers of CMV plus the relevant HLA were identified by cumulative public TCR beta family frequency.

This clonotype was picked up a small number of times. Its antigen is currently unknown. TCRdb reanalysed the reads using MiXCR and keeps one entry per CDR3 protein. The table shows hundreds of thousands of distinct CDR3 sequences, with approximately 32% occurring only once. The TCR originated in a human donor in good health (CMV status not recorded). Some clones in this sample may be carry-over from other donors' samples. The chain carries TRBV5-6 and TRBJ2-4, with 10 bases lining up with TRBD1. Material for sequencing was PBMCs. Written as DNA, the CDR3 is TGTGCCAGCAGCTTAGCCGGGACAGGGGTGAACATTCAGTACTTC. Amino acid sequence: CASSLAGTGVNIQYF. Together with reference TRBV5-6 and TRBJ2-4, the CDR3 gives the full variable domain: DAGVTQSPTHLIKTRGQQVTLRCSPKSGHDTVSWYQQALGQGPQFIFQYYEEEERQRGNFPDRFSGHQFPNYSSELNVNALLLGDSALYLCASSLAGTGVNIQYFGAGTRLSVL.